This T cell receptor (beta chain) was sequenced in a study of T cell repertoires in aging, cancer and after chemotherapy. As for the study in general: Chronic lymphocytic leukemia patients on fludarabine- or bendamustine-based regimens gave paired samples before and after chemotherapy. Study-level findings and limits: In healthy donors, age-related TCR diversity loss mainly reflected lost richness. Lymphoid organ infiltration in hematological cancer patients may impair thymic emigration or peripheral T cell expansion.

Multiplex touch-down PCR with TRB-A/B primers amplified rearranged V-D-J TRB sequences. TCRdb analysed the multiplex PCR reads with MiXCR anew, one entry per CDR3 protein. The data contain roughly 7,500 distinct CDR3 sequences, roughly 31% of them singletons. A few counts support this clonotype. What it recognizes is unknown. TCR beta rearrangements were amplified from peripheral blood genomic DNA. The receptor's source is a human donor with a blood cancer. The specimen was blood.

The CDR3 DNA reads as TGTGCCAGCAGCCGCAATAGGGGGGCTATCGCGTATAATTCACCCCTCCACTTT. Translated: CASSRNRGAIAYNSPLHF. The chain employs TRBV7-2 and TRBJ1-6; possible D gene TRBD1, 6 bases. V was shortened by 5 bases and J by 4 bases, with 21 bases between the two germline ends. CDR1 SGHTA and CDR2 FQGNSA come from the germline V gene. The CDR3 totals 18 residues.